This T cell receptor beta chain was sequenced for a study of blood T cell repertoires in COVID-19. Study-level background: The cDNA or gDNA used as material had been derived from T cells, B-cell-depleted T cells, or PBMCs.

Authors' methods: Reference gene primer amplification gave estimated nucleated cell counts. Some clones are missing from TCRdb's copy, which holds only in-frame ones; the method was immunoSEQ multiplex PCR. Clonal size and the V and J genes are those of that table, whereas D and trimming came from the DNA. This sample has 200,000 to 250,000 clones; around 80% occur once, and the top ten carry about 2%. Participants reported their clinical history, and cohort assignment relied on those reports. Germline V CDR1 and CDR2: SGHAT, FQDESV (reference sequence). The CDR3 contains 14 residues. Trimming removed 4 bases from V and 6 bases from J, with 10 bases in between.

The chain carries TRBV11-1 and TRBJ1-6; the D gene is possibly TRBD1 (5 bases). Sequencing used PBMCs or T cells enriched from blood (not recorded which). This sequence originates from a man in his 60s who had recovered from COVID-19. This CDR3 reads CASSSQGLNSPLHF. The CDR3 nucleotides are TGTGCCAGCAGCTCGCAGGGCCTTAATTCACCCCTCCACTTT.